Sequencing of this TCR beta chain was carried out in a study of blood T cell repertoires in COVID-19. Study details: Sources were T cells, B-cell-depleted T cells, or PBMCs; the material itself was cDNA or gDNA.

Trimming cost V 2 bases and J 0 bases; bases outside gene matches: 4. Germline V gene lookup returns CDR1 SGHRS and CDR2 YFSETQ. The CDR3 is 15 residues long. As originally analysed: Amplification from reference gene primers served as the basis for estimated nucleated cell counts. Generated by immunoSEQ multiplex PCR, the TCRdb table keeps only in-frame clones and is missing some. The V and J calls and clone size are taken from that table; D and trimming were inferred from the DNA. This sample has about 120,000 clones, with 65% to 90% found just once. Sequencing was done on a sample of peripheral blood. V and J are TRBV5-1 and TRBJ2-7, with 8 nucleotides matching TRBD1. This receptor was taken from a human donor in a cohort sampled during active COVID-19. DNA of the CDR3: TGCGCCAGCAGCTTTGGTGGGACAGGCTCCTACGAGCAGTACTTC. This sequence encodes CASSFGGTGSYEQYF.